The rows below give T cell receptor beta chains drawn from one sample of a study of blood T cell repertoires in COVID-19. Generated by immunoSEQ multiplex PCR, the TCRdb table keeps only in-frame clones and is missing some. This table has around 270,000 clones, roughly 90% appearing once. Sequencing used peripheral blood. Source of these receptors: a young man with active or convalescent COVID-19. CDR3s include the opening cysteine and the closing phenylalanine or tryptophan.

V: TRBV10-3
CDR3: CAISESIGGGNYNEQFF

V: TRBV5-1
CDR3: CASSRTGGAVGELFF

V: TRBV6-5
CDR3: CAGGSGGPYNEQFF

V: TRBV5-4
CDR3: CASVRDRAGANVLTF

V: TRBV5-1
CDR3: CASSLVPGTGGSEQFF

V: TRBV5-1
CDR3: CASSSGQLLSYEQYF

V: TRBV18
CDR3: CASSLGLVGPGELFF

V: TRBV15
CDR3: CATSRDRGRNTGELFF

V: TRBV5-4
CDR3: CASSLDGYGGADAQYF

V: TRBV14
CDR3: CASSGLGSGEQYF

V: TRBV13
CDR3: CASSPESSTDTQYF

V: TRBV9
CDR3: CASSVGLAGGPYQETQYF

V: TRBV2
CDR3: CAGRAGTATEAFF

V: TRBV6-5
CDR3: CASSSGQGYTEAFF

V: TRBV4-2
CDR3: CASSSVPGETQYF

V: TRBV2
CDR3: CASSAVNTEAFF

V: TRBV4-2
CDR3: CASSLQRGTDETQYF

V: TRBV6-1
CDR3: CASSEARDFNEKLFF

V: TRBV9
CDR3: CASSTGPDSNEAFF

V: TRBV9
CDR3: CASSVGLDRTTDTQYF

V: TRBV5-6
CDR3: CASSTRQTGFHTEAFF

V: TRBV6-4
CDR3: CASSDSSTGELFF

V: TRBV5-1
CDR3: CASSPPSGNTIYF

V: TRBV7-2
CDR3: CASRQGGQGHRYTF

V: TRBV7-9
CDR3: CASRTEYNSPLHF

V: TRBV6-2/TRBV6-3
CDR3: CASSLRGKDQPQHF

V: TRBV6-5
CDR3: CASRQDFSEFQPQHF

V: TRBV7-9
CDR3: CASSLYGQGSSGNTIYF

V: TRBV19
CDR3: CASSGWTGAGELFF

V: TRBV2
CDR3: CASRLTENTEAFF

V: TRBV4-2
CDR3: CASSQEGTAQPQHF

V: TRBV9
CDR3: CASSVARSGPYGYTF

V: TRBV6-5
CDR3: CASSTSGVTYEQYF

V: TRBV5-4
CDR3: CASSAGAGDGYTF

V: TRBV7-2
CDR3: CASSLNTPRDEKLFF

V: TRBV27
CDR3: CASSLSWDSEQYF

V: TRBV11-3
CDR3: CASSLARQGADNSPLHF

V: TRBV5-1
CDR3: CASSGGQGRHSPLHF

V: TRBV7-2
CDR3: CASSPSTTYEQYF

V: TRBV29-1
CDR3: CSASGGGETQYF

V: TRBV7-2
CDR3: CASSPNSGLYGYTF

V: TRBV29-1
CDR3: CSVWGGGSSEAFF

V: TRBV9
CDR3: CASSARTGGYEQYF

V: TRBV6-5
CDR3: CASSYSQGGNTIYF

V: TRBV2
CDR3: CASQRGTVQETQYF

V: TRBV30
CDR3: CAWTLGRSNYGYTF

V: TRBV12-3/TRBV12-4
CDR3: CASSEIAGETQYF

V: TRBV2
CDR3: CASSEGGTGNQPQHF